Below, 24 T cell receptor beta chains from the same sample are listed, as sequenced in a study of cytomegalovirus exposure and HLA in healthy donors (dated 2017 in TCRdb). Preparation of the library involved the immunoSEQ multiplex PCR assay. TCRdb obtained this table from immuneACCESS and retained in-frame rearrangements with V and J assigned. These tables miss some clones; where compared with another copy, unresolved V genes account for less than half of the shortfall, and the remainder is unexplained. The sample profile shows 95,000 to 120,000 clones; around 82% of them were found once. 3% to 3.5% of the sample is taken by the ten largest. The sequenced sample consisted of PBMCs. These receptors were obtained from a woman under 30 in good health and CMV-seronegative.

The chain carries TRBV6-6 and TRBJ1-1; possible D gene TRBD1, 5 bases. This CDR3 spans 14 amino acids. V lost 7 bases and J lost 4, with 16 bases in between. Germline V gene data show CDR1 as MNHNY and CDR2 as SVGAGI (reference sequence). CDR3 coding DNA: TGTGCCAGCACGTCGGAAGGAAGGGGCACTGAAGCTTTCTTT. Translation: CASTSEGRGTEAFF.

The sample holds a few counts of this clone. The chain has TRBV6-4 and TRBJ2-2, with 7 bases fitting TRBD2. The CDR3 consists of 15 residues. Germline V lookup: CDR1 MRHNA, CDR2 SNTAGT. J lost 4 bases, V lost 2 bases, and 4 bases had no gene match. The CDR3: CASSDEPSGTGELFF. The CDR3 DNA is TGTGCCAGCAGTGACGAGCCTAGCGGCACCGGGGAGCTGTTTTTT.

J is TRBJ1-5 and V is TRBV5-5, with D maybe TRBD1 (5 bases). The length of the CDR3 is 15 residues. Germline V lookup: CDR1 SGHKS, CDR2 YYEKEE (reference sequence). V was pared by 4 bases and J by 7 bases, with 18 bases between. The CDR3 region has the DNA TGTGCCAGCAGCCCGGACCTGGGGGGTGGACAGCCCCAGCATTTT. Translation gives CASSPDLGGGQPQHF.

The chain is built from TRBV5-5 and TRBJ2-7; D gene ambiguous. Deletions cut 4 bases from V and 2 bases from J, with 4 bases between. Germline CDR1 and CDR2: SGHKS and YYEKEE (reference sequence). CDR3 length: 11 amino acids. The CDR3 spells CASSLTYEQYF. CDR3 sequence (DNA): TGTGCCAGCAGCCTAACCTACGAGCAGTACTTC.

The V call is TRBV5-1, the J call TRBJ2-7, with 8 positions matching TRBD2. The germline V gene has CDR1 SGHRS and CDR2 YFSETQ. This CDR3 contains 15 residues. The ends lost 2 bases at V and 0 bases at J; junction bases unmatched: 4. The CDR3 sequence is CASSFRGGRSYEQYF. The DNA for the CDR3 is TGCGCCAGCAGCTTTCGCGGGGGGCGCTCCTACGAGCAGTACTTC.

This chain links TRBV28 with TRBJ1-1; possible D gene TRBD1, 6 bases. The CDR3 contains 12 residues. The V end lost 3 bases, the J end lost 11 bases, and 13 bases lay between the germline ends. Germline lookup yields CDR1 MDHEN and CDR2 SYDVKM. The CDR3 sequence is CASSFLGTPAFF. The CDR3 region has the DNA TGTGCCAGCAGTTTCCTCGGGACACCGGCTTTCTTT.

The chain uses TRBV25-1 and TRBJ2-1; 7 bases are shared with TRBD1. CDR1 is MGHDK, CDR2 SYGVNS, per germline. The CDR3 covers 15 residues. Losses at the gene ends were 8 bases for V and 5 bases for J; bases not matched to a gene: 12. CDR3 nucleotides: TGTGCCAGCTCCGGACAGGCGAGCTCTGACAATGAGCAGTTCTTC. This encodes CASSGQASSDNEQFF.

V is TRBV18 and J is TRBJ2-5; 8 bases align to TRBD2. Looked up from germline, CDR1 is KGHSH and CDR2 is LQKENI. The CDR3 has 15 amino acids. The V segment lost 4 bases and the J segment 5 bases; nucleotides outside the gene matches: 9. The chain's CDR3 is CASSLLGGGQETQYF. The CDR3 DNA sequence: TGTGCCAGCTCACTCCTCGGCGGGGGGCAGGAGACCCAGTACTTC. Full variable domain (rest looked up from reference TRBV18 and TRBJ2-5): NAGVMQNPRHLVRRRGQEARLRCSPMKGHSHVYWYRQLPEEGLKFMVYLQKENIIDESGMPKERFSAEFPKEGPSILRIQQVVRGDSAAYFCASSLLGGGQETQYFGPGTRLLVL.

The chain carries TRBV15 and TRBJ2-3; 13 bases line up with TRBD2. J gave up 5 bases and V 0 bases, and 5 bases lay outside the gene matches. CDR3 length: 17 residues. Germline CDR1 LNHNV, CDR2 YYDKDF (reference sequence). In nucleotides, the CDR3 is TGTGCCACCAGCAGAGAGCCTAGGACTAGCGGGGGAGATACGCAGTATTTT. Translating gives CATSREPRTSGGDTQYF.

The V gene is TRBV7-3, the J gene TRBJ2-3; TRBD1 matches 8 bases. The V gene end was trimmed by 4 bases and the J gene end by 6 bases; junction bases not matched to a gene: 6. CDR3 length equals 14 residues. The germline V gene encodes CDR1 SGHTA and CDR2 FQGTGA. The CDR3 bases are TGTGCCAGCAGCTCTACGACAGGGGCCGATACGCAGTATTTT. Translating gives CASSSTTGADTQYF.

This chain links TRBV18 with TRBJ1-6; 7 nucleotides align to TRBD1. The V and J ends lost 2 bases and 10 bases, in that order; junction bases with no gene match: 8. Germline V gene data show CDR1 as KGHSH and CDR2 as LQKENI. The CDR3 sequence is 15 residues long. The CDR3 DNA sequence: TGTGCCAGCTCACCAACTCAGGGGGGAAGATCACCCCTCCACTTT. Its translation: CASSPTQGGRSPLHF. The variable domain in full, with the rest retrieved from reference TRBV18 and TRBJ1-6, is NAGVMQNPRHLVRRRGQEARLRCSPMKGHSHVYWYRQLPEEGLKFMVYLQKENIIDESGMPKERFSAEFPKEGPSILRIQQVVRGDSAAYFCASSPTQGGRSPLHFGNGTRLTVT.

This rearrangement joins TRBV7-9 to TRBJ1-4; D perhaps matches TRBD1 (5 bases). The CDR3 extends over 14 amino acids. Germline assignment: CDR1 SEHNR and CDR2 FQNEAQ (reference sequence). Trimming took 8 bases from V and 8 from J, leaving 18 bases between them. CDR3 coding DNA: TGTGCCAGCTCCCGTGGGGCCGAGGAGGAAAAACTGTTTTTT. Encoded protein: CASSRGAEEEKLFF. The variable domain in full, completed from reference TRBV7-9 and TRBJ1-4, reads DTGVSQNPRHKITKRGQNVTFRCDPISEHNRLYWYRQTLGQGPEFLTYFQNEAQLEKSRLLSDRFSAERPKGSFSTLEIQRTEQGDSAMYLCASSRGAEEEKLFFGSGTQLSVL.

V is TRBV5-1 and J is TRBJ2-3; 12 nucleotides match TRBD2. There are 17 residues in the CDR3. Looked up from germline, CDR1 is SGHRS and CDR2 is YFSETQ. The V segment lost 4 bases and the J segment 0 bases; nucleotides outside the gene matches: 6. The CDR3 sequence: CASSPGLAGYSTDTQYF. As DNA, the CDR3 is TGCGCCAGCAGCCCGGGACTAGCGGGCTATAGCACAGATACGCAGTATTTT.

V is TRBV11-2 and J is TRBJ2-7; TRBD2 agrees at 7 bases. Germline lookup yields CDR1 SGHAT and CDR2 FQNNGV. V lost 4 bases and J lost 1; bases outside the gene matches: 7. The CDR3 length is 15 residues. The CDR3 sequence: CASSSTGGGSYEQYF. CDR3 nucleotide sequence: TGTGCCAGCAGCTCGACTGGGGGGGGTTCCTACGAGCAGTACTTC. Together with reference TRBV11-2 and TRBJ2-7, the CDR3 gives the full variable domain: EAGVAQSPRYKIIEKRQSVAFWCNPISGHATLYWYQQILGQGPKLLIQFQNNGVVDDSQLPKDRFSAERLKGVDSTLKIQPAKLEDSAVYLCASSSTGGGSYEQYFGPGTRLTVT.

This chain connects TRBV2 to TRBJ2-5, with 12 bases identical to TRBD2. V gave up 4 bases and J gave up 8 bases; unmatched junction bases: 8. The V gene's germline CDR1 is SNHLY and CDR2 FYNNEI. There are 15 residues in the CDR3. Here the CDR3 reads CASSASGLAGHTQYF. DNA for the CDR3: TGTGCCAGCAGTGCTTCGGGACTAGCGGGCCATACCCAGTACTTC.

This chain joins TRBV10-3 and TRBJ2-7, with 10 bases aligning to TRBD1. With 2 bases clipped from V and 4 bases from J, the junction kept 5 bases outside the gene matches. The CDR3 spans 15 residues. Looked up from germline, CDR1 is ENHRY and CDR2 is SYGVKD. The CDR3, as DNA: TGTGCCATCAGTGAGGGGACAGGGGTCTTATACGAGCAGTACTTC. It yields the protein CAISEGTGVLYEQYF.

A few counts support this clone. The chain joins TRBV2 to TRBJ2-7; 7 bases map to TRBD2. The CDR3 length is 13 residues. CDR1 is SNHLY, CDR2 FYNNEI, per germline. After removal of 2 bases from V and 4 bases from J, the junction contained 2 bases not matched to a gene. The CDR3 DNA follows: TGTGCCAGCAGTGAACTAGCGGTTTACGAGCAGTACTTC. This codes for CASSELAVYEQYF. The complete variable domain, with remaining parts taken from reference TRBV2 and TRBJ2-7, reads EPEVTQTPSHQVTQMGQEVILRCVPISNHLYFYWYRQILGQKVEFLVSFYNNEISEKSEIFDDQFSVERPDGSNFTLKIRSTKLEDSAMYFCASSELAVYEQYFGPGTRLTVT.

This sequence joins TRBV7-9 and TRBJ2-3; 11 nucleotides agree with TRBD2. This CDR3 contains 15 residues. V gave up 4 bases and J gave up 6 bases; unmatched junction bases: 6. Germline-derived CDR1 and CDR2 are SEHNR and FQNEAQ (reference sequence). In DNA form, the CDR3 reads TGTGCCAGCAGCTACCTAGCGGGGGGCCTGGATACGCAGTATTTT. This sequence encodes CASSYLAGGLDTQYF.

The genes are TRBV6-1 and TRBJ1-2; no clear D. This CDR3 region has 9 residues. Trimming took 8 bases from V and 11 from J, leaving 9 bases between them. Per the germline V gene, CDR1 is MNHNS and CDR2 is SASEGT. The CDR3 reads CASGQPYTF. CDR3 DNA sequence: TGTGCCAGCGGGCAGCCATACACCTTC.

This clone is a singleton in its sample. The CDR3 is CASSVGAGASTGELFF. DNA of the CDR3: TGTGCCAGCAGCGTAGGAGCGGGGGCCTCCACCGGGGAGCTGTTTTTT. The chain recombines TRBV9 with TRBJ2-2, with 8 bases matching TRBD2. The CDR3 spans 16 residues. The germline gives CDR1 SGDLS, CDR2 YYNGEE. The junction had 5 bases not matched to a gene; V was cut back by 0 bases and J by 4 bases.

This clone was detected a few times. The chain joins TRBV2 to TRBJ2-5; weak D call: TRBD1 (6 bases). This CDR3 is built from 16 residues. V was trimmed by 3 bases and J by 1 base, leaving 15 bases between them. Germline loops: CDR1 SNHLY, CDR2 FYNNEI. The CDR3 loop reads CASSDQGMGFQETQYF. CDR3 in DNA: TGTGCCAGCAGTGATCAGGGGATGGGCTTCCAAGAGACCCAGTACTTC.

The chain recombines TRBV27 with TRBJ2-7; 8 bases fit TRBD1. Trimming at V came to 3 bases and at J to 4 bases, leaving 5 bases not matched to a gene. CDR1 MNHEY and CDR2 SMNVEV come from the germline V gene (reference sequence). The CDR3 extends over 14 amino acids. This chain's CDR3 is CASSFRTGSYEQYF. CDR3 nucleotides: TGTGCCAGCAGTTTCCGGACAGGGAGTTACGAGCAGTACTTC.

This clone was counted once. The chain recombines TRBV28 with TRBJ1-4; D unclear. V was trimmed by 2 bases and J by 4 bases, leaving 5 bases between them. This CDR3 has 13 residues. Germline assignment: CDR1 MDHEN and CDR2 SYDVKM. The CDR3 loop reads CASSLRINEKLFF. The CDR3 bases are TGTGCCAGCAGTTTACGTATTAATGAAAAACTGTTTTTT. The full variable domain, rest sourced from reference TRBV28 and TRBJ1-4, is DVKVTQSSRYLVKRTGEKVFLECVQDMDHENMFWYRQDPGLGLRLIYFSYDVKMKEKGDIPEGYSVSREKKERFSLILESASTNQTSMYLCASSLRINEKLFFGSGTQLSVL.

This clone was recorded only once. V is TRBV27 and J is TRBJ1-1, with a possible D match to TRBD1 (6 bases). The CDR3 extends over 14 amino acids. Germline CDR1 MNHEY, CDR2 SMNVEV (reference sequence). V lost 6 bases and J 5 bases, leaving 16 bases between the germline ends. CDR3: CASSYTGFVTEAFF. In nucleotides, the CDR3 is TGTGCCAGCAGCTATACAGGGTTTGTAACTGAAGCTTTCTTT.